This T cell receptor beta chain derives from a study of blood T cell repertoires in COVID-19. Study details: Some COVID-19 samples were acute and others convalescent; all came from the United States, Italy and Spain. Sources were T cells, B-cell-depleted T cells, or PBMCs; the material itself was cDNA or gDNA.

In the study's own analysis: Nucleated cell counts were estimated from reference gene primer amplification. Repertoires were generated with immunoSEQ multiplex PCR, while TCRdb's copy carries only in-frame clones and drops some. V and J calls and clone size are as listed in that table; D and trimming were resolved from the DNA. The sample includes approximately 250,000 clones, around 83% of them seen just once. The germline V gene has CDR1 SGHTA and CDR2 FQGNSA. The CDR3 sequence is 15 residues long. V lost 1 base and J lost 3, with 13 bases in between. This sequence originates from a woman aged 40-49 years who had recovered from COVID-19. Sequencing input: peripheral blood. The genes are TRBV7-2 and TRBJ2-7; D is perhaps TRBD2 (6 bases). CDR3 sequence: CASSLGPAGVYEQYF. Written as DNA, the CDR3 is TGTGCCAGCAGCTTAGGGCCAGCGGGCGTCTACGAGCAGTACTTC.